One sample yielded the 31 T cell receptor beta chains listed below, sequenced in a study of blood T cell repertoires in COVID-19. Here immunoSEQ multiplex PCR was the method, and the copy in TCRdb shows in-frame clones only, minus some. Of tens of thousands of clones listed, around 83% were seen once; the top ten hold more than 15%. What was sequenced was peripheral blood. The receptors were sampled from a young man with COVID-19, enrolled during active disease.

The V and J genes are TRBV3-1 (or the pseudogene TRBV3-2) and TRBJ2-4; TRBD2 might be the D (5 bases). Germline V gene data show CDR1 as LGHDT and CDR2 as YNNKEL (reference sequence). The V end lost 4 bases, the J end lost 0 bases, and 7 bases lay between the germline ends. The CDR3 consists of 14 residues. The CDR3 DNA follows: TGTGCCAGCAGCCTCGGAGGAGCCAAAAACATTCAGTACTTC. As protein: CASSLGGAKNIQYF.

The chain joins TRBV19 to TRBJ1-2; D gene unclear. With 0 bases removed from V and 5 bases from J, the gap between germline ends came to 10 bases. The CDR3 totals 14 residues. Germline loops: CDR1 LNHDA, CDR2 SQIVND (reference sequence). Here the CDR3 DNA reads TGTGCCAGTAGTATAGACCCTATCCGATATGGCTACACCTTC. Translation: CASSIDPIRYGYTF.

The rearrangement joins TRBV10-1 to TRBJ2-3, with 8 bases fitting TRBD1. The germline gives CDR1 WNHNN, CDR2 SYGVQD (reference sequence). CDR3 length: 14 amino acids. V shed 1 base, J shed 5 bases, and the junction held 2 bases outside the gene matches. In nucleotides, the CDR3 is TGCGCCAGCAGTGAGTTGGACAGGGTAGATACGCAGTATTTT. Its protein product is CASSELDRVDTQYF.

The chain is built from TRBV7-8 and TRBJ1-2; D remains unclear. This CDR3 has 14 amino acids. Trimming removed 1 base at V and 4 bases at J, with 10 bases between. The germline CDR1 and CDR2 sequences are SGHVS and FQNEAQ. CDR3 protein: CASSLGERIYGYTF. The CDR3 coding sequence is TGTGCCAGCAGCTTAGGCGAGAGGATCTATGGCTACACCTTC. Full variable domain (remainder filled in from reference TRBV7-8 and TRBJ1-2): GAGVSQSPRYKVAKRGQDVALRCDPISGHVSLFWYQQALGQGPEFLTYFQNEAQLDKSGLPSDRFFAERPEGSVSTLKIQRTQQEDSAVYLCASSLGERIYGYTFGSGTRLTVV.

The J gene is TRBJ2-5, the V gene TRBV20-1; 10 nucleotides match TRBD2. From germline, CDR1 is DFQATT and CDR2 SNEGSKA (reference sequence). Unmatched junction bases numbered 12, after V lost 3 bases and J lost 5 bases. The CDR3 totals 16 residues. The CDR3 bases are TGCAGTGCTAGTGACTTTAGCGGGGGGTCGGCGGAGACCCAGTACTTC. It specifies CSASDFSGGSAETQYF.

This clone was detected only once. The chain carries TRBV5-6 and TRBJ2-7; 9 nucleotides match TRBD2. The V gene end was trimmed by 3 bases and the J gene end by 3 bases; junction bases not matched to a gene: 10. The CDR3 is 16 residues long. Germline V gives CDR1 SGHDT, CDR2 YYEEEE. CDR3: CASSSLAGLALYEQYF. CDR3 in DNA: TGTGCCAGCAGCTCTCTGGCGGGACTAGCTCTCTACGAGCAGTACTTC.

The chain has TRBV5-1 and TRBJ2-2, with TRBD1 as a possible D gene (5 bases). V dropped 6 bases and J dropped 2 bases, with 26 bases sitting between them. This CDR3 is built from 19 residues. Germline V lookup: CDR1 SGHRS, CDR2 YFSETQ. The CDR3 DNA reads TGCGCCAGCACCGCCGCGGCCTGGGGCCAAAAGACAAACACCGGGGAGCTGTTTTTT. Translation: CASTAAAWGQKTNTGELFF.

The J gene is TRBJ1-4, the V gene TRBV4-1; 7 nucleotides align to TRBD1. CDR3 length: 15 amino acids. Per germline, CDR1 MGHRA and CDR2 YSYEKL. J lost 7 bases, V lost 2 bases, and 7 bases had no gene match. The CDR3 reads CASSQYDRAREKLFF. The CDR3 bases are TGCGCCAGCAGCCAATACGACAGGGCGCGTGAAAAACTGTTTTTT.

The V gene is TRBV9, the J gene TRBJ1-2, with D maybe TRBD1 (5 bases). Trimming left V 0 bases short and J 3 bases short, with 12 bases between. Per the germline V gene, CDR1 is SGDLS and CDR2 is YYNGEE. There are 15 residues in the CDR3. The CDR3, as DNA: TGTGCCAGCAGCGTAGGCACAGGTACGGACTATGGCTACACCTTC. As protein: CASSVGTGTDYGYTF.

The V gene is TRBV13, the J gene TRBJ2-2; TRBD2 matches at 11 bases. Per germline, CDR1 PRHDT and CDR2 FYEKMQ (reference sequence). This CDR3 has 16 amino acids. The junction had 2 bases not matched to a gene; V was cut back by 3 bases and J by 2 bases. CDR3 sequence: CASSFGTSGNTGELFF. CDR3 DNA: TGTGCCAGCAGCTTTGGGACTAGCGGTAACACCGGGGAGCTGTTTTTT.

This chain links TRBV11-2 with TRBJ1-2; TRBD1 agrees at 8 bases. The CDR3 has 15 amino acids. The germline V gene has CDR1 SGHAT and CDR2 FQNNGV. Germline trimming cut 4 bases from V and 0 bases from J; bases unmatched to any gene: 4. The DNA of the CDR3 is TGTGCCAGCAGCTCGCAGGGGGCGGCTAACTATGGCTACACCTTC. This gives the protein CASSSQGAANYGYTF.

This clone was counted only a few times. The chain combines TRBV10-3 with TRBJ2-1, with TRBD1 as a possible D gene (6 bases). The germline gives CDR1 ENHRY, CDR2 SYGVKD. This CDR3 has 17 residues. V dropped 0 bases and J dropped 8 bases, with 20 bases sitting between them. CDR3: CAISESTQGPPGDEQFF. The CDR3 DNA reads TGTGCCATCAGTGAGTCGACTCAGGGGCCGCCCGGGGATGAGCAGTTCTTC.

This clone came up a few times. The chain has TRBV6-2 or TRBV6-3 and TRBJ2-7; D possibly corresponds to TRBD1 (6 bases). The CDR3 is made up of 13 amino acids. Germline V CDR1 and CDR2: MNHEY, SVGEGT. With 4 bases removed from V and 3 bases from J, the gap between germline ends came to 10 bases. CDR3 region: CASSFHRDYEQYF. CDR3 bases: TGTGCCAGCAGTTTTCACAGGGACTACGAGCAGTACTTC.

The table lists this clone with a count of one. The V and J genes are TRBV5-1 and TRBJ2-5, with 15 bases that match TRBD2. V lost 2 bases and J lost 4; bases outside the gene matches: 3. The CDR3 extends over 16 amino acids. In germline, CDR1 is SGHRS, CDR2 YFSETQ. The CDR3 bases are TGCGCCAGCAGCTTCGGGACTAGCGGGGGGTCAGAGACCCAGTACTTC. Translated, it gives CASSFGTSGGSETQYF.

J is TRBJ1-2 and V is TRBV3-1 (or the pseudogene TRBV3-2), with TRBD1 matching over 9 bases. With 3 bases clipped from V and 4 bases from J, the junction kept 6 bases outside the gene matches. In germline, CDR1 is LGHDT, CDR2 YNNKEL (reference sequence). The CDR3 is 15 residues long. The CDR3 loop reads CASSHHQTGGYGYTF. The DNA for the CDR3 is TGTGCCAGCAGCCATCACCAGACAGGGGGCTATGGCTACACCTTC.

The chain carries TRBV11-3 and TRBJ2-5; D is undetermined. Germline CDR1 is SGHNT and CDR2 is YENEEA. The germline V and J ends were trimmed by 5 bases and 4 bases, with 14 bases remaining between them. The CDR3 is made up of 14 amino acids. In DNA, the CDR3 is TGTGCCAGCAGCCCGGAGTTTGTCGGAGAGACCCAGTACTTC. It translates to CASSPEFVGETQYF.

This CDR3 reads CASSSAGTSTDTQYF. The CDR3 DNA reads as TGCGCCAGCAGCTCCGCCGGGACTAGCACAGATACGCAGTATTTT. The chain uses TRBV5-1 and TRBJ2-3, with D possibly matching TRBD2 (6 bases). This CDR3 is built from 15 residues. CDR1 SGHRS and CDR2 YFSETQ come from the germline V gene. V was pared by 3 bases and J by 0 bases, with 11 bases between.

CDR3 region: CASSQGSGTPVFDEQFF. DNA of the CDR3: TGTGCCAGCAGCCAGGGCTCCGGGACTCCGGTGTTCGATGAGCAGTTCTTC. The genes are TRBV9 and TRBJ2-1, with D possibly being TRBD2 (6 bases). Germline assignment: CDR1 SGDLS and CDR2 YYNGEE. Trimming removed 4 bases from V and 8 bases from J, with 25 bases in between. The CDR3 covers 17 residues. Full variable domain (outside the CDR3, taken from reference TRBV9 and TRBJ2-1): DSGVTQTPKHLITATGQRVTLRCSPRSGDLSVYWYQQSLDQGLQFLIQYYNGEERAKGNILERFSAQQFPDLHSELNLSSLELGDSALYFCASSQGSGTPVFDEQFFGPGTRLTVL.

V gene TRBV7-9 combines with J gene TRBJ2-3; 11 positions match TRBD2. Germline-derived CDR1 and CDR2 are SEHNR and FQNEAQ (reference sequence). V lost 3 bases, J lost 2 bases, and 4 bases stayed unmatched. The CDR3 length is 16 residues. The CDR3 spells CASSFRLAGTTDTQYF. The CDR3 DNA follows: TGTGCCAGCAGCTTTCGACTAGCGGGGACCACAGATACGCAGTATTTT.

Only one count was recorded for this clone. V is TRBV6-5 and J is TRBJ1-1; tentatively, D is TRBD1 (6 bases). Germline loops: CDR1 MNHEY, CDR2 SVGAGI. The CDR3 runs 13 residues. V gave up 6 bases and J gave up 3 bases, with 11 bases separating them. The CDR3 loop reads CASSLNRDTEAFF. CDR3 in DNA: TGTGCCAGCAGCCTTAACAGGGACACTGAAGCTTTCTTT.

CDR3 protein: CASSLSGPYEQYF. CDR3 coding DNA: TGTGCCAGCAGTCTTAGCGGCCCCTACGAGCAGTACTTC. The chain recombines TRBV7-9 with TRBJ2-7, with D perhaps TRBD2 (6 bases). The V gene lost 6 bases and the J gene lost 2 bases, with 11 bases spanning the gap. The germline V gene encodes CDR1 SEHNR and CDR2 FQNEAQ (reference sequence). The CDR3 loop spans 13 amino acids.

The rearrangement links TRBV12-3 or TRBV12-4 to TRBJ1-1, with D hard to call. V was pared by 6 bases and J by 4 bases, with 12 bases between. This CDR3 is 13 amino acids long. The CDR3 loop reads CASREQTGTEAFF. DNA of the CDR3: TGTGCCAGCAGGGAGCAGACGGGCACTGAAGCTTTCTTT.

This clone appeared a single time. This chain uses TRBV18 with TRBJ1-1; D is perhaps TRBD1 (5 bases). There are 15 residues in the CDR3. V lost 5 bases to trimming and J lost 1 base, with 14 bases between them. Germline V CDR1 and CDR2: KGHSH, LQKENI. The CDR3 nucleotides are TGTGCCAGCTCAGCGACATTGGGGGGGAACACTGAAGCTTTCTTT. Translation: CASSATLGGNTEAFF.

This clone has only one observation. The CDR3 spells CASSQVDQVFF. The CDR3 bases are TGCGCCAGCAGCCAAGTCGATCAGGTGTTTTTT. V usage is TRBV4-1 and J usage is TRBJ1-4; unclear D gene. The CDR3 covers 11 residues. Germline V lookup: CDR1 MGHRA, CDR2 YSYEKL. Deletions cut 1 base from V and 15 bases from J, with 9 bases between.

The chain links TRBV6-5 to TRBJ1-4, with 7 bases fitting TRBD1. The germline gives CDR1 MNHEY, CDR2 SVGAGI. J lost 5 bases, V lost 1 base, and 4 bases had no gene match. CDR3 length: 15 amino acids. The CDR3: CASSYLGQTNEKLFF. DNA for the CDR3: TGTGCCAGCAGTTACTTGGGACAGACCAATGAAAAACTGTTTTTT.

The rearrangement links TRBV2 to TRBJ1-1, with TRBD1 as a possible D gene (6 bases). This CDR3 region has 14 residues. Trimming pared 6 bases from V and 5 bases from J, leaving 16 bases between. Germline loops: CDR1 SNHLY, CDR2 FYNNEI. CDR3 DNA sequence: TGTGCCAGCAGCCGGGACAATGTGGTGACTGAAGCTTTCTTT. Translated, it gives CASSRDNVVTEAFF.

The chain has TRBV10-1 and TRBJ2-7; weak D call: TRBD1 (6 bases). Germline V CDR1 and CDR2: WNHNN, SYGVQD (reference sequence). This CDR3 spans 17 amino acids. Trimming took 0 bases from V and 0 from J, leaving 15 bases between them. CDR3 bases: TGCGCCAGCAGTGAGTCAGGGGACACACACTCCTCCTACGAGCAGTACTTC. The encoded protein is CASSESGDTHSSYEQYF.

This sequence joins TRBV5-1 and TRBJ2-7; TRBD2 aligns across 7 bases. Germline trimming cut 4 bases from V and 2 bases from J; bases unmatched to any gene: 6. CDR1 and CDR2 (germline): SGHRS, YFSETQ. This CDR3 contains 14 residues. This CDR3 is CASSVTGRTYEQYF. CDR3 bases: TGCGCCAGCAGCGTAACCGGGAGGACCTACGAGCAGTACTTC.

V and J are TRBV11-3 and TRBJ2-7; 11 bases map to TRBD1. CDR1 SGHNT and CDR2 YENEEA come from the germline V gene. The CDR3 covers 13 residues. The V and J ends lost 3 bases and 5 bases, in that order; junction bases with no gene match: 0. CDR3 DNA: TGTGCCAGCAGCTTGGGACAGGGGGACGAGCAGTACTTC. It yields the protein CASSLGQGDEQYF.

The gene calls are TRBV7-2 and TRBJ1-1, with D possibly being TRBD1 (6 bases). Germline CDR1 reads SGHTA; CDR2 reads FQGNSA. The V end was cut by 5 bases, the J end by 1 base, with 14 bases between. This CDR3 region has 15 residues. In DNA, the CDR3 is TGTGCCAGCAGCCCCCACGTCAGGGGGAACACTGAAGCTTTCTTT. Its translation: CASSPHVRGNTEAFF.

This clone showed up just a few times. CDR3 bases: TGCGCCAGCAGCCAAGTTCTAAGTCAAGAGACCCAGTACTTC. This codes for CASSQVLSQETQYF. The gene calls are TRBV4-3 and TRBJ2-5; D call uncertain. The CDR3 extends over 14 amino acids. The germline V gene encodes CDR1 LGHNA and CDR2 YSLEER. V shed 1 base and J shed 2 bases, with 8 bases lying between them.